Below are 22 T cell receptor beta chains sequenced from a single sample in a study of shared clonotypes between healthy human individuals. TCRdb keeps only in-frame clones here, not all; method: immunoSEQ multiplex PCR. The data contain approximately 2,000,000 clones, 93% of them singletons. CD45RO-negative cells were positively selected for CCR7, leaving out terminally differentiated effector memory CD45RA+ cells. The sequencing sample was made of naive CD8+ T cells from PBMCs. All receptors derive from a man aged 18 to 30 in good health. Some clones in this sample may be carry-over from other donors' samples.

The gene calls are TRBV10-1 and TRBJ1-4, with 7 bases identical to TRBD1. The V gene end was trimmed by 6 bases and the J gene end by 3 bases; junction bases not matched to a gene: 7. The V gene's germline CDR1 is WNHNN and CDR2 SYGVQD (reference sequence). This CDR3 has 15 residues. The CDR3 protein is CASRAEGGSNEKLFF. Here the CDR3 DNA reads TGCGCCAGCAGAGCAGAAGGGGGCTCTAATGAAAAACTGTTTTTT.

V is TRBV5-8 and J is TRBJ1-1; no clear D gene. V lost 2 bases and J 2 bases, leaving 10 bases between the germline ends. CDR3 length equals 14 residues. CDR1 and CDR2 from the germline V gene are SGHTS and YDEGEE. The CDR3 nucleotides read TGTGCCAGCAGCTTCTTGGGGTTAAACACTGAAGCTTTCTTT. Translating gives CASSFLGLNTEAFF.

The chain joins TRBV5-1 to TRBJ1-1, with TRBD1 matching over 8 bases. The CDR3 sequence is 17 residues long. CDR1 is SGHRS, CDR2 YFSETQ, per germline. With 6 bases clipped from V and 0 bases from J, the junction kept 13 bases outside the gene matches. The CDR3 sequence: CASTSDGQGAMNTEAFF. The CDR3 nucleotides read TGCGCCAGCACATCCGACGGACAGGGAGCTATGAACACTGAAGCTTTCTTT. Complete variable domain (other parts from reference TRBV5-1 and TRBJ1-1): KAGVTQTPRYLIKTRGQQVTLSCSPISGHRSVSWYQQTPGQGLQFLFEYFSETQRNKGNFPGRFSGRQFSNSRSEMNVSTLELGDSALYLCASTSDGQGAMNTEAFFGQGTRLTVV.

In this sample, this clone turned up once. This rearrangement joins TRBV27 to TRBJ2-7; D could derive from TRBD1 or TRBD2 (5 bases each). Germline V gives CDR1 MNHEY, CDR2 SMNVEV (reference sequence). Deletions cut 2 bases from V and 6 bases from J, with 11 bases between. The CDR3 contains 13 residues. CDR3 in DNA: TGTGCCAGCAGTTTAGGGGGTAGGATCGAGCAGTACTTC. Translation gives CASSLGGRIEQYF.

J is TRBJ2-1 and V is TRBV4-3; 7 bases are a match to TRBD2. Germline CDR1 LGHNA, CDR2 YSLEER. The V segment lost 0 bases and the J segment 7 bases; nucleotides outside the gene matches: 12. CDR3 length: 17 residues. The CDR3 sequence: CASSQDHEGGAGNEQFF. The CDR3 DNA sequence: TGCGCCAGCAGCCAAGATCACGAGGGAGGGGCTGGGAATGAGCAGTTCTTC.

The chain employs TRBV5-1 and TRBJ1-1; D is uncertain. The CDR3 is 15 amino acids. Germline V gene data show CDR1 as SGHRS and CDR2 as YFSETQ. The V gene lost 7 bases and the J gene lost 4 bases, with 20 bases spanning the gap. The CDR3 is CASPLRPAGGTEAFF. The CDR3 DNA is TGCGCCAGCCCCCTCCGGCCCGCGGGCGGCACTGAAGCTTTCTTT.

V gene TRBV7-2 combines with J gene TRBJ2-1; D not certain. CDR3 size: 13 residues. Looked up from germline, CDR1 is SGHTA and CDR2 is FQGNSA. The V and J ends lost 4 bases and 5 bases respectively, with 9 bases between them. The DNA of the CDR3 is TGTGCCAGCAGCTCTTTCCGCCACAATGAGCAGTTCTTC. This gives the protein CASSSFRHNEQFF.

This chain connects TRBV4-1 to TRBJ1-5; D ambiguous. The germline CDR1 and CDR2 sequences are MGHRA and YSYEKL. V was pared by 2 bases and J by 0 bases, with 11 bases between. There are 16 residues in the CDR3. This chain's CDR3 is CASSQRAENSNQPQHF. CDR3 DNA sequence: TGCGCCAGCAGCCAAAGGGCGGAAAATAGCAATCAGCCCCAGCATTTT.

This clone has more than one count but fewer than ten. The V and J genes are TRBV2 and TRBJ1-5, with D possibly being TRBD1 (6 bases). The CDR3 is 15 amino acids. In germline, CDR1 is SNHLY, CDR2 FYNNEI. Trimming took off 0 bases at V and 6 bases at J, with 12 bases between the two ends. CDR3 in DNA: TGTGCCAGCAGTGAAGCGCAGGGGATCGCTCAGCCCCAGCATTTT. The encoded protein is CASSEAQGIAQPQHF.

This chain joins TRBV4-1 and TRBJ2-1, with D perhaps matching TRBD2 (7 bases). The V gene's germline CDR1 is MGHRA and CDR2 YSYEKL. The CDR3 consists of 18 residues. Trimming took 0 bases from V and 4 from J, leaving 19 bases between them. The CDR3 here is CASSQEEGGASGYNEQFF. DNA of the CDR3: TGCGCCAGCAGCCAAGAAGAAGGGGGGGCTAGCGGTTACAATGAGCAGTTCTTC.

The rearrangement uses TRBV6-5 and TRBJ2-2, with D hard to call. V gave up 8 bases and J gave up 1 base, with 8 bases separating them. The length of the CDR3 is 13 residues. The germline gives CDR1 MNHEY, CDR2 SVGAGI. This CDR3 is CASRRMNTGELFF. CDR3 nucleotides: TGTGCCAGCCGGCGGATGAACACCGGGGAGCTGTTTTTT.

This sequence joins TRBV7-8 and TRBJ2-3, with TRBD2 as a possible D gene (6 bases). V was pared by 1 base and J by 4 bases, with 9 bases between. The CDR3 loop spans 14 amino acids. Germline values: CDR1 SGHVS, CDR2 FQNEAQ. DNA of the CDR3: TGTGCCAGCAGCTTAGTGCGGGGCGCAGATACGCAGTATTTT. It yields the protein CASSLVRGADTQYF.

The genes are TRBV19 and TRBJ2-7; D uncertain. The germline gives CDR1 LNHDA, CDR2 SQIVND (reference sequence). This CDR3 comprises 11 residues. V lost 3 bases to trimming and J lost 6 bases, with 6 bases between them. The CDR3 DNA reads as TGTGCCAGTAGTATGGGCGTCGAGCAGTACTTC. Translating it yields CASSMGVEQYF.

The chain joins TRBV9 to TRBJ1-1, with D hard to call. CDR1 SGDLS and CDR2 YYNGEE come from the germline V gene. There are 13 residues in the CDR3. V lost 4 bases and J 1 base, leaving 8 bases between the germline ends. The CDR3 DNA reads as TGTGCCAGCAGCATTCGCGAGAACACTGAAGCTTTCTTT. Its protein product is CASSIRENTEAFF. Full variable domain (remainder filled in from reference TRBV9 and TRBJ1-1): DSGVTQTPKHLITATGQRVTLRCSPRSGDLSVYWYQQSLDQGLQFLIQYYNGEERAKGNILERFSAQQFPDLHSELNLSSLELGDSALYFCASSIRENTEAFFGQGTRLTVV.

The V gene is TRBV29-1, the J gene TRBJ2-7; TRBD2 agrees at 7 bases. V dropped 4 bases and J dropped 2; count of bases not matched to a gene: 11. Germline CDR1 and CDR2: SQVTM and ANQGSEA. There are 15 residues in the CDR3. The CDR3 spells CSVGGWASGTYEQYF. CDR3 nucleotide sequence: TGCAGCGTTGGGGGTTGGGCTAGCGGTACCTACGAGCAGTACTTC.

This chain joins TRBV6-5 and TRBJ2-7; D is perhaps TRBD2 (6 bases). With 6 bases removed from V and 2 bases from J, the gap between germline ends came to 11 bases. The V gene's germline CDR1 is MNHEY and CDR2 SVGAGI. The CDR3 runs to 13 residues. DNA of the CDR3: TGTGCCAGCAGGGGGACTGGAGCCTACGAGCAGTACTTC. Translation gives CASRGTGAYEQYF.

The CDR3 region has the DNA TGCGCCAGCCGGGAAACGAACACCGGGGAGCTGTTTTTT. Its translation: CASRETNTGELFF. The chain employs TRBV10-2 and TRBJ2-2; the D gene is possibly TRBD2 (5 bases). The CDR3 extends over 13 amino acids. V lost 8 bases to trimming and J lost 0 bases, with 7 bases between them. The germline gives CDR1 WSHSY, CDR2 SAAADI.

This sequence joins TRBV23-1 and TRBJ2-1, with 10 bases matching TRBD2. TRBV23-1 is annotated as an ORF whose role is uncertain. The CDR3 sequence is 17 residues long. With V trimmed by 7 bases and J by 8 bases, 17 bases remained unmatched. In DNA, the CDR3 is TGCGCCAGCACCAGAGCTTACCCTAGCGGGAGCGGGCATGAGCAGTTCTTC. It codes for CASTRAYPSGSGHEQFF.

The gene calls are TRBV29-1 and TRBJ1-1; D uncertain. The V gene's germline CDR1 is SQVTM and CDR2 ANQGSEA. V was clipped by 0 bases and J by 4 bases, with 12 bases between them. The CDR3 loop spans 14 amino acids. The CDR3 region is CSVEEEARRTEAFF. The CDR3 coding sequence is TGCAGCGTTGAAGAGGAGGCGAGGCGCACTGAAGCTTTCTTT.

The rearrangement links TRBV27 to TRBJ1-3; unclear D gene. The CDR3 is 15 residues long. Looked up from germline, CDR1 is MNHEY and CDR2 is SMNVEV (reference sequence). V was clipped by 3 bases and J by 2 bases, with 11 bases between them. CDR3 amino acids: CASSFERGAGNTIYF. The CDR3 DNA sequence: TGTGCCAGCAGTTTCGAACGGGGTGCTGGAAACACCATATATTTT.

The chain links TRBV7-8 to TRBJ2-3; 9 bases match TRBD2. CDR3 length: 16 residues. Germline V gene data show CDR1 as SGHVS and CDR2 as FQNEAQ. Losses at the gene ends were 1 base for V and 3 bases for J; bases not matched to a gene: 5. CDR3 loop: CASSLEGGRGTDTQYF. In DNA form, the CDR3 reads TGTGCCAGCAGCTTAGAGGGCGGGAGGGGGACAGATACGCAGTATTTT.

The genes are TRBV4-3 and TRBJ2-7; D is ambiguous. Trimming shortened V by 0 bases and J by 1 base, and 19 bases separated the two germline ends. Germline CDR1 is LGHNA and CDR2 is YSLEER. The CDR3 runs 18 residues. The CDR3 DNA is TGCGCCAGCAGCCAAGATCTTCCCCAATATTCACCATCCTACGAGCAGTACTTC. Its protein is CASSQDLPQYSPSYEQYF.